The present TCR beta chain was sequenced within a study of PD-L1 blockade in urothelial cancer. Overall study context: Of prior chemotherapy regimens, patients had received between 0 and 3.

Patients were diagnosed with urothelial carcinoma, either locally advanced or metastatic. Only in-frame clones appear in the TCRdb table, and some are missing; sequencing was by immunoSEQ multiplex PCR. In the table there are about 39,000 clones, about 89% of which are singletons. This CDR3 contains 15 residues. Trimming at V came to 1 base and at J to 3 bases, leaving 5 bases not matched to a gene. From germline, CDR1 is SEHNR and CDR2 FQNEAQ (reference sequence). This sequence joins TRBV7-9 and TRBJ2-7; 8 bases are a match to TRBD1. Material: PBMCs, obtained around atezolizumab (anti-PD-L1) treatment. This sequence was found in a man aged 55 to 70 with urothelial cancer. DNA for the CDR3: TGTGCCAGCAGCTTAGGTGCTGGACAGGGCTACGAGCAGTACTTC. Translating gives CASSLGAGQGYEQYF.